The subject of this entry is one TCR beta chain. This sample is part of a study of blood T cell repertoires in COVID-19. Study in general: T cells, B-cell-depleted T cells, or PBMCs supplied cDNA or gDNA.

Study processing details: Amplification with reference gene primers provided the estimates of nucleated cell counts. The data were produced by immunoSEQ multiplex PCR, yet TCRdb's version contains in-frame clones alone and is incomplete. Clone size and the V and J calls come from that table; the DNA yielded D and trimming. The table records about 140,000 clones, over 75% of them present only once. The germline V and J ends were trimmed by 0 bases and 6 bases, with 6 bases remaining between them. In germline, CDR1 is MNHEY, CDR2 SMNVEV (reference sequence). The CDR3 spans 13 residues. This TCR came from a woman in her fifties or sixties with acute or convalescent COVID-19. Specimen: peripheral blood. This chain joins TRBV27 and TRBJ2-1; D is uncertain. The CDR3 region has the DNA TGTGCCAGCAGTTTATCGACTCGCAATGAGCAGTTCTTC. It codes for CASSLSTRNEQFF.